These T cell receptor beta chains were read from a single sample in a study of T cell responses to AZD1222 COVID-19 vaccine. Libraries were prepared by immunoSEQ multiplex PCR; TCRdb keeps only in-frame clonotypes and omits some of them. This sample has about 120,000 clones, with 88% found just once. The source material was peripheral blood, sampled on day 0 of MenACWY control vaccination. These receptors were obtained from an adult in good health. CDR3s include the opening cysteine and the closing phenylalanine or tryptophan. D genes are given only for firm matches. Size tells how often a clone was seen (once, few, many) or the class of an expanded clone, and some rows leave it out.

>TRBV28|-|-|TRBJ2-7
TGTGCCAGCAGTTTGAGTTTATCGGCCTCCTACGAGCAGTACTTC
CASSLSLSASYEQYF
>TRBV19|-|-|TRBJ2-5
TGTGCCAGTAGTACAGCCGGGATAGAGACCCAGTACTTC
CASSTAGIETQYF
>TRBV18|TRBD1|-|TRBJ1-6
TGTGCCAGCTCACCTTTGGGACAGGGTTATTCACCCCTCCACTTT
CASSPLGQGYSPLHF
>TRBV15|-|once|TRBJ2-5
TGTGCCACCAGCAGAGATGTGCGTACGGGTGAGACCCAGTACTTC
CATSRDVRTGETQYF
>TRBV28|TRBD1|-|TRBJ2-1
TGTGCCAGCAATCCACAGGGGGCCAGCTCCTACAATGAGCAGTTCTTC
CASNPQGASSYNEQFF
>TRBV5-4|-|-|TRBJ1-1
TGTGCCAGCAGCTTTGTACGGGGGGTAATTGACACTGAAGCTTTCTTT
CASSFVRGVIDTEAFF
>TRBV3-1/TRBV3-2|-|-|TRBJ1-5
TGTGCCAGCAGCCACGGGGGAAATCAGCCCCAGCATTTT
CASSHGGNQPQHF
>TRBV2|TRBD2|-|TRBJ2-1
TGTGCCAGCAGTGAAAGGGGGTCTAGCGGGAGGGCATGGGAGCAGTTCTTC
CASSERGSSGRAWEQFF
>TRBV14|-|-|TRBJ1-4
TGTGCCAGCAGCCACCCACAGGGTTGGGATAATGAAAAACTGTTTTTT
CASSHPQGWDNEKLFF
>TRBV29-1|-|-|TRBJ1-1
TGCAGCGTTGCCCTCACAAACACTGAAGCTTTCTTT
CSVALTNTEAFF
>TRBV7-2|TRBD1|-|TRBJ1-1
TGTGCCAGCAGCCGGACAGGGGGCGATGAAGCTTTCTTT
CASSRTGGDEAFF
>TRBV2|TRBD2|-|TRBJ2-1
TGTGCCAGCATGGTTTTAGCGGGAGGGCCCGATGAGCAGTTCTTC
CASMVLAGGPDEQFF
>TRBV7-8|TRBD2|-|TRBJ2-7
TGTGCCAGCAGCTTAGGGGCGGGGGGAGAGCAGTACTTC
CASSLGAGGEQYF
>TRBV18|-|-|TRBJ1-1
TGTGCCAGCTCACCACATCCAGGGACGGGCACTGAAGCTTTCTTT
CASSPHPGTGTEAFF
>TRBV4-1|TRBD1|once|TRBJ2-3
TGCGCCAGCAGCCGGATCGGACAGGGCCGCACAGATACGCAGTATTTT
CASSRIGQGRTDTQYF
>TRBV6-4|-|many|TRBJ2-2
TGTGCCAGCAGTGAACAGGATGCCGGGGAGCTGTTTTTT
CASSEQDAGELFF
>TRBV3-1/TRBV3-2|-|-|TRBJ2-7
TGTGCCAGCAGCCAGTCCGGTAGGGGACTCACTCGTTACGAGCAGTACTTC
CASSQSGRGLTRYEQYF
>TRBV19|-|-|TRBJ2-2
TGTGCCAGTAGTATCGGGACTCCAAATGTGGCCGGGGAGCTGTTTTTT
CASSIGTPNVAGELFF
>TRBV5-1|-|-|TRBJ2-7
TGCGCCAGCAGCTTAGACACCTACGAGCAGTACTTC
CASSLDTYEQYF
>TRBV11-2|TRBD2|-|TRBJ2-7
TGTGCCAGCAGCTTCCCGGAGGGAGGGACCTACGAGCAGTACTTC
CASSFPEGGTYEQYF
>TRBV28|-|few|TRBJ2-2
TGTGCCAGCAGACCGCTACGCCTTTCGAGAGGCAGCACCGGGGAGCTGTTTTTT
CASRPLRLSRGSTGELFF
>TRBV18|-|few|TRBJ1-2
TGTGCCAGCTCACCGTTAGGGGCCTTTAACTATGGCTACACCTTC
CASSPLGAFNYGYTF
>TRBV5-6|-|-|TRBJ1-3
TGTGCCAGCAGCCCGGACAGCTCTGGAAACACCATATATTTT
CASSPDSSGNTIYF
>TRBV2|-|-|TRBJ1-5
TGTGCCAGCAAGTTTACAGGACATAGCAATCAGCCCCAGCATTTT
CASKFTGHSNQPQHF
>TRBV5-5|-|-|TRBJ1-6
TGTGCCAGCAGCCCTGGGACCGCAGCCAATTCACCCCTCCACTTT
CASSPGTAANSPLHF